This T cell receptor beta chain was captured by sequencing in a study of shared clonotypes between healthy human individuals. As regards this clone: The antigen remains undetermined.

Here immunoSEQ multiplex PCR was the method, and the copy in TCRdb shows in-frame clones only, minus some. The sample has 2 million to 2.5 million clones, about 95% seen once. The CDR3 length is 16 residues. Germline CDR1 reads MRHNA; CDR2 reads SNTAGT. V lost 5 bases and J lost 5, with 16 bases in between. CD4+ cell separation produced CD45RA+ naive and CD45RA-negative memory subsets. Study-level points and caveats: Sorted-subset sequencing, rarefaction showed, was incomplete despite large depth.

This TCR derives from a man aged 18 to 29 in good health. The source material was naive CD4+ T cells sorted from blood. Regarding subset: CD45RA+ positively selected. This chain links TRBV6-4 with TRBJ1-6; no reliable D call. The CDR3 spells CASSSFTNVDNSPLHF. CDR3 coding DNA: TGTGCCAGCAGTTCGTTTACCAACGTGGATAATTCACCCCTCCACTTT.